This T cell receptor (beta chain) was recovered during a study of monozygotic twins with inflammatory bowel disease (dated by TCRdb to about 2019). Context from the whole study: A total of 28 monozygotic twin pairs were included in the full study, comprising nine German pairs (four IBD-concordant, five IBD-discordant) and 19 IBD-discordant Danish pairs. The search for disease-associated traits relied mainly on comparing, within discordant pairs, IBD patients with their genetically identical healthy co-twins. Each individual had, on average, about 151 000 unique TCRalpha sequences and 181 000 unique TCRbeta sequences available for analysis. The investigation overall reported the following: Measured by the inverse Simpson index, TCRbeta repertoire diversity was lower in IBD patients than in their healthy co-twins. Compared with healthy twins, IBD patients had fewer clonotypes in common with other individuals, a difference most pronounced in patients showing signs of disease activity. Concordant and discordant twins showed no difference in repertoire similarity, possibly because of limited statistical power. Background noise and inter-individual variability may have been introduced into the repertoires by the differing immunosuppressive treatments among patients. No single strong signal or clonotype linked to IBD turned up in the results, so the idea that one exists was not supported. The analysis was unable to tell different T cell subtypes apart.

CDR1 and CDR2 are drawn from the germline V gene: MGHRA, YSYEKL. The CDR3 measures 16 amino acids from cysteine to phenylalanine. No DNA accompanies this entry. Library preparation used 5' RACE. For each TCR library, approximately 3,700 ng of total RNA was used. For each sample, cDNA was synthesized in eight separate reactions using SMARTScribe reverse transcriptase. During cDNA synthesis, template switching was used to introduce unique molecular identifiers that contained a 6-nucleotide sample barcode. Amplification of TCRalpha and TCRbeta cDNA involved two nested PCRs of approximately 16 and 10 cycles, and each PCR was followed by bead purification. Before amplification, the cDNA was treated with uracil DNA-glycosylase and purified using the QIAquick PCR purification kit. The second PCR was the step at which Illumina TruSeq-compatible adapters and sample-specific barcodes were added. Library quality and concentration were checked on TapeStation and Qubit, and libraries were pooled at 4.5 to 5.5 ng each. The pooled libraries were sequenced with 2 x 100 bp reads and custom sequencing primers on an Illumina HiSeq2500 single-index Rapid Run. On the study's bioinformatics: MiGEC version 1.2.6 was used for UMI-based consensus assembly, which corrected PCR and sequencing errors. MiXCR version 2.1.1 was used for V(D)J alignment, clonotype assembly and CDR3 extraction. Gene usage, clonotype sharing and MAIT/NKT TCR abundance were normalised by analysing the top 1000, 10 000 and 20 000 clonotypes per sample. After downsampling to 27 000 UMIs, diversity was calculated as the inverse Simpson index using the vegan R package. Paired Mann-Whitney U tests were applied to discordant twin pairs, with Benjamini-Hochberg correction for multiple testing. TCRdb reprocessed the reads into one record per CDR3 protein sequence, lacking DNA. The V and J calls and clone size come from TCRdb's table, not from the authors' own analysis. The record for this sample contains about 380,000 distinct CDR3 sequences. The ten largest make up just over 2.5% of the sample.

Regarding this clonotype: The clone's antigen remains unknown.

From each donor, a roughly 2.3 ml peripheral blood sample was collected into PAXgene tubes and stored at -80 degrees C. Without T cell sorting, total RNA was isolated from whole blood using the PAXgene blood miRNA kit on an automated QIAcube. Peripheral blood from monozygotic twin pairs who were concordant or discordant for inflammatory bowel disease underwent deep TCRalpha and TCRbeta repertoire profiling using unique molecular barcoding. Smoking habits were recorded for all twin pairs, and each individual was classified as a current, former or never smoker. The origin of this receptor is a human donor with ulcerative colitis or Crohn's disease, or a healthy co-twin of an affected twin (not recorded which). The sequencing sample was made of blood. The V and J genes are TRBV4-1 and TRBJ2-1; the D call from TCRdb, TRBD1, cannot be confirmed without DNA. CDR3 sequence: CASSQDPLGQGNEQFF.